This record concerns one T cell receptor beta chain sequence. No antigen is known for it. The ends lost 8 bases at V and 1 base at J; junction bases unmatched: 10. Per the germline V gene, CDR1 is SGHTA and CDR2 is FQGNSA. The CDR3 contains 19 residues. Only in-frame clones appear in the TCRdb table, and some are missing; sequencing was by immunoSEQ multiplex PCR. There are under 2.5 million clones in the sample; around 92% occur only once, and roughly 0.34% lies in the top ten. The data are from a study of shared clonotypes between healthy human individuals. Points from the study as a whole: Represented diversity (both genetic and exposure-history) was limited by the small number of donors. Naive CD4 clonotypes overlapped across several donors at roughly 5%.

The split of CD4+ cells yielded CD45RA+ naive and CD45RA-negative memory subsets. This chain joins TRBV7-2 and TRBJ2-2; 16 nucleotides line up with TRBD2. The sequenced sample consisted of naive CD4+ T cells from PBMCs. Subset indicated: CD45RA+ positively selected. This receptor was obtained from a man younger than 30 in good health. Some clones in this sample may be carry-over from other donors' samples. The CDR3 coding sequence is TGTGCCAGCGGAAAGGGACTAGCGGGAGGGTTGGTGAACACCGGGGAGCTGTTTTTT. This encodes CASGKGLAGGLVNTGELFF.